This TCR beta chain was obtained from a study of OX40 agonist ivuxolimab in advanced cancers. Clones were sequenced by immunoSEQ multiplex PCR, and TCRdb holds only the in-frame ones, with some missing. The sample has some 100,000 clones, 70% to 90% seen once. The germline CDR1 and CDR2 sequences are MDHEN and SYDVKM. The CDR3 loop spans 15 amino acids. V lost 4 bases and J lost 2; bases outside the gene matches: 7. This sample comprised CD4+ or CD8+ T cells sorted from blood, obtained in a trial of the OX40 agonist ivuxolimab. V usage is TRBV28 and J usage is TRBJ2-7; TRBD1 matches at 8 bases. The clonotype originates from an adult with an advanced solid tumor such as melanoma, head and neck, liver or kidney cancer. CDR3 region: CASSSSGQAPYEQYF. The CDR3 DNA follows: TGTGCCAGCAGTTCCTCGGGACAGGCCCCCTACGAGCAGTACTTC.